Shown below are 5 T cell receptor beta chains from a single sample sequenced in a study of Graves' ophthalmopathy and Graves' hyperthyroidism. Using RNA transcripts, the TCR beta CDR3 regions were amplified. First-round RT-PCR with HTBI primers preceded a second-round multiplex PCR. TCRdb fed the multiplex PCR reads into MiXCR, producing one record per CDR3 protein. This sample has 650,000 to 900,000 distinct CDR3 sequences; approximately 40% occur once, and the top ten carry 44%. Input material: peripheral blood. The receptor source for this set is an adult man with Graves' ophthalmopathy.

The rearrangement links TRBV20-1 to TRBJ2-7, with D possibly matching TRBD1 (6 bases). This CDR3 is built from 15 residues. V shed 0 bases and J shed 1 base, with 13 bases lying between them. Per the germline V gene, CDR1 is DFQATT and CDR2 is SNEGSKA (reference sequence). CDR3 sequence (DNA): TGCAGTGCTAGAGATTCGACAGGCCCATCCTACGAGCAGTACTTC. Encoded protein: CSARDSTGPSYEQYF.

Turning to this clonotype: A much larger clone lies one base from this, so it may be a read error. The chain joins TRBV6-5 to TRBJ1-2; possible D gene TRBD1, 5 bases. The CDR3 loop spans 12 amino acids. CDR1 and CDR2 (germline): MNHEY, SVGAGI. The V and J ends lost 10 bases and 7 bases respectively, with 16 bases between them. The CDR3 here is CAISPRGAGYTF. CDR3 DNA: TGTGCCATTAGCCCGAGGGGTGCTGGCTACACCTTC.

This clonotype occurred many times. The gene calls are TRBV2 and TRBJ2-5; 8 bases line up with TRBD1. Germline loops: CDR1 SNHLY, CDR2 FYNNEI. V shed 4 bases and J 5 bases; nucleotides not matched to a gene: 9. The CDR3 spans 15 residues. CDR3 nucleotide sequence: TGTGCCAGCAGTGTGGACAGGGCACGACAGGAGACCCAGTACTTC. Translated, it gives CASSVDRARQETQYF.

This clonotype is a singleton in its sample. The chain uses TRBV10-3 and TRBJ2-1, with TRBD2 identical over 8 bases. The CDR3 runs to 14 residues. Trimming cost V 0 bases and J 8 bases; bases outside gene matches: 3. Germline values: CDR1 ENHRY, CDR2 SYGVKD. Here the CDR3 DNA reads TGTGCCATCAGTGAGTCTAGCGGGAATGATGAGCAGTTCTTC. Translated: CAISESSGNDEQFF.

Many counts were recorded for this clonotype. This rearrangement joins TRBV7-9 to TRBJ2-6, with a tentative D call TRBD2 (5 bases). The CDR3 runs to 16 residues. Looked up from germline, CDR1 is SEHNR and CDR2 is FQNEAQ (reference sequence). V was pared by 1 base and J by 1 base, with 8 bases between. The CDR3 here is CASSLERQSGANVLTF. The CDR3 DNA follows: TGTGCCAGCAGCTTAGAGCGGCAGTCTGGGGCCAACGTCCTGACTTTC.